Shown below are 27 T cell receptor beta chains from a single sample sequenced in a study of brain metastases from non-small cell lung cancer. This table comes from immunoSEQ multiplex PCR, and its TCRdb copy is limited to in-frame clones, with some not included. Of 500 or so clones in the sample, about 86% are singletons; the top ten hold about 7.4%. Material for sequencing was tumor-adjacent normal tissue. The receptors were sampled from a donor aged 40 or older with non-small cell lung cancer.

The V call is TRBV7-9, the J call TRBJ2-3; D may be TRBD2 (5 bases). This CDR3 contains 13 residues. Germline values: CDR1 SEHNR, CDR2 FQNEAQ (reference sequence). Deletions cut 6 bases from V and 5 bases from J, with 12 bases between. The CDR3 sequence: CASSWVEGDTQYF. The DNA for the CDR3 is TGTGCCAGCAGTTGGGTCGAGGGAGATACGCAGTATTTT.

The chain carries TRBV28 and TRBJ2-4; D is ambiguous. Germline CDR1 reads MDHEN; CDR2 reads SYDVKM. CDR3 length: 13 residues. V lost 6 bases, J lost 9 bases, and 15 bases lay in between. Here the CDR3 reads CASSALQVPIQYF. The DNA of the CDR3 is TGTGCCAGCAGCGCATTGCAGGTACCCATTCAGTACTTC.

The CDR3 spells CASSGPGQGARVRGYTF. DNA for the CDR3: TGCGCCAGCAGTGGCCCGGGACAGGGGGCGCGAGTCAGAGGCTACACCTTC. The chain joins TRBV4-1 to TRBJ1-2; 12 nucleotides match TRBD1. The CDR3 is 17 amino acids. The V and J ends lost 6 bases and 8 bases, in that order; junction bases with no gene match: 16. Germline CDR1 MGHRA, CDR2 YSYEKL.

Here the CDR3 DNA reads TGCGCCAGCAGTGTTGAGATCTCCTACGAGCAGTACTTC. It is translated as CASSVEISYEQYF. The chain has TRBV10-2 and TRBJ2-7; D is unresolved. The CDR3 runs 13 residues. The V end was cut by 4 bases, the J end by 0 bases, with 7 bases between. Germline CDR1 and CDR2: WSHSY and SAAADI.

The DNA of the CDR3 is TGTGCCAGCAGCCAATGGACAGCCAACACTGAAGCTTTCTTT. Protein sequence: CASSQWTANTEAFF. The genes are TRBV3-1 (or the pseudogene TRBV3-2) and TRBJ1-1, with TRBD1 as a possible D gene (6 bases). From germline, CDR1 is LGHDT and CDR2 YNNKEL (reference sequence). The CDR3 is 14 amino acids. Trimming took off 2 bases at V and 2 bases at J, with 9 bases between the two ends.

This clone was seen more than once but under ten times. The genes are TRBV19 and TRBJ2-3; weak D call: TRBD1 (6 bases). CDR3 length: 10 residues. With 7 bases removed from V and 10 bases from J, the gap between germline ends came to 9 bases. From germline, CDR1 is LNHDA and CDR2 SQIVND (reference sequence). In DNA form, the CDR3 reads TGTGCCAGTATGGGGGCCGCGCAGTATTTT. It yields the protein CASMGAAQYF.

The chain employs TRBV11-3 and TRBJ2-1; tentatively, D is TRBD2 (5 bases). Trimming shortened V by 0 bases and J by 9 bases, and 9 bases separated the two germline ends. The CDR3 loop spans 13 amino acids. The germline V gene has CDR1 SGHNT and CDR2 YENEEA. The CDR3 DNA is TGTGCCAGCAGCTTAGATCGAGGGCCTGAGCAGTTCTTC. This translates into CASSLDRGPEQFF.

The V call is TRBV2, the J call TRBJ1-6; a possible D gene is TRBD1 (6 bases). V lost 1 base and J 7 bases, leaving 11 bases between the germline ends. CDR1 SNHLY and CDR2 FYNNEI come from the germline V gene. There are 15 residues in the CDR3. The CDR3 loop reads CASSEGTEDNSPLHF. In DNA, the CDR3 is TGTGCCAGCAGTGAAGGGACAGAGGACAATTCACCCCTCCACTTT.

The chain uses TRBV28 and TRBJ1-2, with unresolved D. The length of the CDR3 is 13 residues. V lost 3 bases and J lost 1, with 6 bases in between. Germline CDR1 is MDHEN and CDR2 is SYDVKM. The CDR3 here is CASSFSLNYGYTF. CDR3 bases: TGTGCCAGCAGTTTTTCACTTAACTATGGCTACACCTTC.

The chain carries TRBV28 and TRBJ1-1; D remains unclear. Germline loops: CDR1 MDHEN, CDR2 SYDVKM. Trimming took off 1 base at V and 11 bases at J, with 14 bases between the two ends. The CDR3 spans 13 residues. The CDR3 coding sequence is TGTGCCAGCAGTTTATTGAGTCAAAGATGGGCTTTCTTT. Protein: CASSLLSQRWAFF.

The CDR3 loop reads CASSLRVTQPQHF. Here the CDR3 DNA reads TGTGCCAGCAGCTTACGGGTCACCCAGCCCCAGCATTTT. The J gene is TRBJ1-5, the V gene TRBV7-2, with D unresolved. The V and J ends lost 2 bases and 7 bases respectively, with 9 bases between them. CDR1 SGHTA and CDR2 FQGNSA come from the germline V gene. The CDR3 totals 13 residues.

V is TRBV7-2 and J is TRBJ2-1; the D is unclear. V was cut by 6 bases and J by 6 bases, with 18 bases left in between. Germline V lookup: CDR1 SGHTA, CDR2 FQGNSA. The CDR3 is 15 residues long. CDR3 sequence (DNA): TGTGCCAGCAGGTCTGGTGGATTGCTTTTCAATGAGCAGTTCTTC. This encodes CASRSGGLLFNEQFF.

This rearrangement joins TRBV3-1 (or the pseudogene TRBV3-2) to TRBJ1-6; no clear D. Trimming removed 5 bases from V and 5 bases from J, with 22 bases in between. This CDR3 has 18 residues. Germline V gene lookup returns CDR1 LGHDT and CDR2 YNNKEL (reference sequence). The CDR3 nucleotides are TGTGCCAGCAGCTGTGAACATCCCATCATACATCATAATTCACCCCTCCACTTT. Encoded protein: CASSCEHPIIHHNSPLHF.

This clone was found once. The V and J genes are TRBV6-5 and TRBJ1-6; 10 bases align to TRBD1. V was pared by 1 base and J by 7 bases, with 1 base of the junction left unmatched. This CDR3 is built from 15 residues. CDR1 is MNHEY, CDR2 SVGAGI, per germline. In nucleotides, the CDR3 is TGTGCCAGCAGTTACTTGGGACAGGGGAATTCACCCCTCCACTTT. It specifies CASSYLGQGNSPLHF.

The CDR3 here is CASSPGLRDTQYF. The CDR3 DNA follows: TGTGCCAGCAGCCCGGGGTTGAGGGATACGCAGTATTTT. The chain uses TRBV14 and TRBJ2-3; weak D call: TRBD2 (5 bases). The germline V and J ends were trimmed by 4 bases and 6 bases, with 11 bases remaining between them. From germline, CDR1 is SGHDN and CDR2 FVKESK. CDR3 length: 13 amino acids.

The J gene is TRBJ2-2, the V gene TRBV29-1, with no clear D. This CDR3 comprises 11 residues. Germline V gene sequence: CDR1 SQVTM, CDR2 ANQGSEA. The V gene lost 7 bases and the J gene lost 2 bases, with 5 bases spanning the gap. CDR3 loop: CSGRNTGELFF. In nucleotides, the CDR3 is TGCAGCGGCAGAAACACCGGGGAGCTGTTTTTT.

This clone was observed a single time. The rearrangement joins TRBV10-3 to TRBJ2-7; 7 nucleotides agree with TRBD2. There are 14 residues in the CDR3. Germline CDR1 reads ENHRY; CDR2 reads SYGVKD. Losses at the gene ends were 0 bases for V and 5 bases for J; bases not matched to a gene: 4. CDR3 in DNA: TGTGCCATCAGTGAGTCGACTAGCTGGGACGAGCAGTACTTC. This gives the protein CAISESTSWDEQYF.

The rearrangement links TRBV3-1 (or the pseudogene TRBV3-2) to TRBJ1-2; the match to TRBD1 covers 8 bases. The V gene's germline CDR1 is LGHDT and CDR2 YNNKEL (reference sequence). This CDR3 is 16 amino acids long. V gave up 1 base and J gave up 4 bases; unmatched junction bases: 8. CDR3 in amino acids: CASSQGSRTGRYGYTF. Written as DNA, the CDR3 is TGTGCCAGCAGCCAAGGCTCCCGGACAGGGCGCTATGGCTACACCTTC.

This clone has only one observation. The junction differs from germline at one of its ends, possibly a read error. The chain combines TRBV24-1 with TRBJ2-3; D might be TRBD2 (5 bases). The CDR3 is made up of 15 amino acids. CDR1 is KGHDR, CDR2 SFDVKD, per germline. The CDR3 DNA reads TGTGCCACCAGTCCTGCCGGGAAGTCCACAGATACACAGTATTTT. As protein: CATSPAGKSTDTQYF.

V is TRBV4-3 and J is TRBJ2-5; weak D call: TRBD2 (7 bases). The V end lost 0 bases, the J end lost 9 bases, and 26 bases lay between the germline ends. Germline CDR1 reads LGHNA; CDR2 reads YSLEER. The CDR3 is 18 residues long. The CDR3 DNA sequence: TGCGCCAGCAGCCAAGATTTCGGGGGCGGGGGCCTTCAGATGGCCCAGTACTTC. Translating it yields CASSQDFGGGGLQMAQYF.

In its sample, this clone was seen once. The gene calls are TRBV7-3 and TRBJ1-1, with a weak D call TRBD1 (6 bases). Germline assignment: CDR1 SGHTA and CDR2 FQGTGA. The CDR3 has 13 amino acids. Trimming removed 6 bases from V and 1 base from J, with 9 bases in between. The CDR3 DNA follows: TGTGCCAGCAGTTTACAGGGGAACACTGAAGCTTTCTTT. Encoded protein: CASSLQGNTEAFF. Using reference TRBV7-3 and TRBJ1-1 for the parts outside the CDR3, the full variable domain is GAGVSQTPSNKVTEKGKYVELRCDPISGHTALYWYRQSLGQGPEFLIYFQGTGAADDSGLPNDRFFAVRPEGSVSTLKIQRTERGDSAVYLCASSLQGNTEAFFGQGTRLTVV.

This sequence joins TRBV5-6 and TRBJ2-7; TRBD1 matches 9 bases. Trimming took 4 bases from V and 3 from J; bases not matched to a gene: 8. CDR3 size: 15 residues. Germline V lookup: CDR1 SGHDT, CDR2 YYEEEE. The CDR3 region is CASSIGQGRLYEQYF. CDR3 in DNA: TGTGCCAGCAGCATTGGACAGGGGAGGCTCTACGAGCAGTACTTC.

The chain carries TRBV29-1 and TRBJ2-1; D unclear. The V end was cut by 4 bases, the J end by 0 bases, with 4 bases between. Germline V gives CDR1 SQVTM, CDR2 ANQGSEA. The CDR3 runs to 12 residues. The CDR3 bases are TGCAGCGTTGGACTCTCCTACAATGAGCAGTTCTTC. It translates to CSVGLSYNEQFF.

The CDR3 loop reads CASSVTGGPDTQYF. CDR3 bases: TGTGCCAGCTCAGTCACAGGGGGCCCAGATACGCAGTATTTT. The chain has TRBV18 and TRBJ2-3; 9 bases agree with TRBD1. This CDR3 spans 14 amino acids. Germline values: CDR1 KGHSH, CDR2 LQKENI. V lost 5 bases, J lost 4 bases, and 4 bases stayed unmatched.

J is TRBJ2-7 and V is TRBV6-5; D may be TRBD2 (7 bases). The CDR3 sequence is 13 residues long. From germline, CDR1 is MNHEY and CDR2 SVGAGI. Trimming removed 5 bases from V and 2 bases from J, with 10 bases in between. CDR3 sequence (DNA): TGTGCCAGCAGTCGGGGGGCTCCCTACGAGCAGTACTTC. Protein: CASSRGAPYEQYF.

The chain uses TRBV7-2 and TRBJ2-7; TRBD2 agrees at 9 bases. CDR3 length equals 15 residues. The trim removed 1 base at V and 5 bases at J, leaving 6 bases unmatched. Germline loops: CDR1 SGHTA, CDR2 FQGNSA. In DNA form, the CDR3 reads TGTGCCAGCAGCTTAGGCGGGAGGGCCGTGGACGAGCAGTACTTC. This gives the protein CASSLGGRAVDEQYF.

V is TRBV5-4 and J is TRBJ2-3, with D hard to call. Germline values: CDR1 SGHNT, CDR2 YYREEE (reference sequence). The CDR3 covers 12 residues. V shed 1 base and J shed 2 bases, with 2 bases lying between them. As DNA, the CDR3 is TGTGCCAGCAGCTTGTCCACAGATACGCAGTATTTT. Translating gives CASSLSTDTQYF. The full variable domain, with the rest looked up from reference TRBV5-4 and TRBJ2-3, is ETGVTQSPTHLIKTRGQQVTLRCSSQSGHNTVSWYQQALGQGPQFIFQYYREEENGRGNFPPRFSGLQFPNYSSELNVNALELDDSALYLCASSLSTDTQYFGPGTRLTVL.